A single sample gave rise to the 22 T cell receptor beta chains below, sequenced in a study of blood T cell repertoires in COVID-19. Data came from immunoSEQ multiplex PCR; TCRdb stores just in-frame clones and leaves some out. The sample records about 95,000 clones, roughly four fifths being singletons. Source material: peripheral blood. All receptors derive from a man aged 80 or over with COVID-19, enrolled during active disease.

This chain joins TRBV29-1 and TRBJ1-1, with 8 bases matching TRBD1. Per germline, CDR1 SQVTM and CDR2 ANQGSEA. The ends lost 4 bases at V and 9 bases at J; junction bases unmatched: 13. This CDR3 has 14 residues. As DNA, the CDR3 is TGCAGCGTTGGACAGGGGACCTCAAGGGCAAAAGCTTTCTTT. It encodes CSVGQGTSRAKAFF. Complete variable domain (other parts from reference TRBV29-1 and TRBJ1-1): SAVISQKPSRDICQRGTSLTIQCQVDSQVTMMFWYRQQPGQSLTLIATANQGSEATYESGFVIDKFPISRPNLTFSTLTVSNMSPEDSSIYLCSVGQGTSRAKAFFGQGTRLTVV.

The rearrangement uses TRBV24-1 and TRBJ2-5, with 10 bases that match TRBD1. This CDR3 is built from 16 residues. With V trimmed by 5 bases and J by 3 bases, 8 bases remained unmatched. Germline CDR1 reads KGHDR; CDR2 reads SFDVKD. The CDR3 DNA reads as TGTGCCACCAGTGGCAACCGGGACAGGGGAAAAGAGACCCAGTACTTC. Its translation: CATSGNRDRGKETQYF.

This clone was observed a few times. The CDR3 DNA follows: TGCGCCAGCAGCCCGGGAGTGGGTCGCGAGCAGTACTTC. Encoded protein: CASSPGVGREQYF. The rearrangement uses TRBV5-1 and TRBJ2-7; TRBD2 is a possible D gene (6 bases). Germline V gene lookup returns CDR1 SGHRS and CDR2 YFSETQ. V dropped 4 bases and J dropped 6 bases, with 14 bases sitting between them. The CDR3 loop spans 13 amino acids.

The chain links TRBV7-2 to TRBJ1-2; TRBD1 might be the D (5 bases). V lost 0 bases, J lost 8 bases, and 10 bases lay in between. This CDR3 region has 13 residues. CDR1 and CDR2 from the germline V gene are SGHTA and FQGNSA. DNA for the CDR3: TGTGCCAGCAGCTTAGCACAGGCGACAGGCTACACCTTC. As protein: CASSLAQATGYTF.

This clone occurred a few times. V is TRBV7-9 and J is TRBJ1-2; TRBD1 agrees at 7 bases. The CDR3 contains 13 residues. After removal of 5 bases from V and 4 bases from J, the junction contained 4 bases not matched to a gene. Germline V gives CDR1 SEHNR, CDR2 FQNEAQ (reference sequence). This CDR3 is CASSLRQGYGYTF. In DNA, the CDR3 is TGTGCCAGCAGCCTTAGACAGGGCTATGGCTACACCTTC.

This chain joins TRBV5-1 and TRBJ2-7, with 10 bases that match TRBD1. The CDR3 has 15 amino acids. The germline V gene has CDR1 SGHRS and CDR2 YFSETQ. J was trimmed by 3 bases and V by 4 bases; bases with no gene match: 7. The CDR3 sequence: CASSPSGTGVYEQYF. CDR3 DNA sequence: TGCGCCAGCAGCCCCTCCGGGACAGGGGTCTACGAGCAGTACTTC.

The V gene is TRBV12-3 or TRBV12-4, the J gene TRBJ2-7; possible D gene TRBD1, 5 bases. This CDR3 contains 11 residues. The V gene lost 8 bases and the J gene lost 3 bases, with 8 bases spanning the gap. This CDR3 reads CASGQDYEQYF. In DNA form, the CDR3 reads TGTGCCAGCGGACAAGACTACGAGCAGTACTTC.

The rearrangement joins TRBV6-1 to TRBJ1-6; the D is unclear. The CDR3 covers 13 residues. Germline V gives CDR1 MNHNS, CDR2 SASEGT. V was trimmed by 3 bases and J by 8 bases, leaving 8 bases between them. CDR3 region: CASSERDDSPLHF. The CDR3 DNA is TGTGCCAGCAGTGAGCGGGATGATTCACCCCTCCACTTT.

This chain uses TRBV2 with TRBJ2-3, with D possibly matching TRBD2 (6 bases). Germline values: CDR1 SNHLY, CDR2 FYNNEI. Trimming removed 6 bases at V and 5 bases at J, with 15 bases between. This CDR3 is built from 14 residues. CDR3 nucleotides: TGTGCCAGCAGCGAACGACTAGGAGTAGATACGCAGTATTTT. Protein product: CASSERLGVDTQYF.

There are a few counts of this clone. The chain is built from TRBV7-9 and TRBJ2-7; the D gene is possibly TRBD1 (6 bases). V was pared by 5 bases and J by 6 bases, with 11 bases between. CDR1 SEHNR and CDR2 FQNEAQ come from the germline V gene (reference sequence). There are 12 residues in the CDR3. The CDR3 sequence is CASSDRGGEQYF. CDR3 nucleotides: TGTGCCAGCAGCGACCGAGGGGGCGAGCAGTACTTC.

The chain links TRBV7-9 to TRBJ2-5, with 9 positions matching TRBD2. Trimming cost V 1 base and J 2 bases; bases outside gene matches: 5. The CDR3 has 16 residues. CDR1 SEHNR and CDR2 FQNEAQ come from the germline V gene (reference sequence). The CDR3 reads CASSLVLAGRQETQYF. CDR3 in DNA: TGTGCCAGCAGCTTAGTCCTAGCGGGAAGGCAAGAGACCCAGTACTTC. Drawing the rest from reference TRBV7-9 and TRBJ2-5, the complete variable domain is DTGVSQNPRHKITKRGQNVTFRCDPISEHNRLYWYRQTLGQGPEFLTYFQNEAQLEKSRLLSDRFSAERPKGSFSTLEIQRTEQGDSAMYLCASSLVLAGRQETQYFGPGTRLLVL.

This sequence joins TRBV3-1 (or the pseudogene TRBV3-2) and TRBJ2-7, with a possible D match to TRBD1 (6 bases). V lost 0 bases, J lost 9 bases, and 6 bases lay in between. Germline V CDR1 and CDR2: LGHDT, YNNKEL (reference sequence). The CDR3 extends over 11 amino acids. CDR3 region: CASSQEGGQYF. CDR3 in DNA: TGTGCCAGCAGCCAAGAAGGGGGGCAGTACTTC.

The chain joins TRBV7-2 to TRBJ2-1, with a tentative D call TRBD1 (5 bases). V was shortened by 4 bases and J by 4 bases, with 11 bases between the two germline ends. The CDR3 is 14 amino acids. Germline CDR1 is SGHTA and CDR2 is FQGNSA. The CDR3 DNA follows: TGTGCCAGCAGCTCCAGGGATCTATACAATGAGCAGTTCTTC. This codes for CASSSRDLYNEQFF.

CDR3 bases: TGTGCCAGCAGTTACCGGCGGGGCTACGAGCAGTACTTC. This encodes CASSYRRGYEQYF. The genes are TRBV6-5 and TRBJ2-7; maybe TRBD2 (6 bases). Trimming removed 2 bases at V and 3 bases at J, with 8 bases between. This CDR3 has 13 residues. Germline CDR1 MNHEY, CDR2 SVGAGI.

This sequence joins TRBV18 and TRBJ1-4, with D unclear. Germline loops: CDR1 KGHSH, CDR2 LQKENI. V lost 6 bases to trimming and J lost 6 bases, with 11 bases between them. This CDR3 has 13 amino acids. The CDR3 spells CASSPDTYEKLFF. CDR3 coding DNA: TGTGCCAGCTCCCCTGACACCTATGAAAAACTGTTTTTT.

This chain connects TRBV30 to TRBJ1-1; no definite D call. The V end was cut by 0 bases, the J end by 4 bases, with 9 bases between. CDR1 and CDR2 (germline): GTSNPN, SVGIG (reference sequence). The CDR3 is 13 residues long. CDR3 residues: CAWSVLRSTEAFF. CDR3 bases: TGTGCCTGGAGTGTACTAAGGAGCACTGAAGCTTTCTTT.

This chain joins TRBV19 and TRBJ1-1, with 7 bases that match TRBD1. Germline V gene data show CDR1 as LNHDA and CDR2 as SQIVND (reference sequence). V shed 5 bases and J 4 bases; nucleotides not matched to a gene: 10. This CDR3 is 15 amino acids long. The CDR3 reads CASSLGPQGSTEAFF. The CDR3 DNA is TGTGCCAGTAGTCTCGGGCCACAGGGGAGCACTGAAGCTTTCTTT.

This rearrangement joins TRBV7-2 to TRBJ1-2, with 9 bases that match TRBD1. This CDR3 has 13 residues. The germline gives CDR1 SGHTA, CDR2 FQGNSA. The junction had 1 base not matched to a gene; V was cut back by 1 base and J by 7 bases. Here the CDR3 reads CASSLDRGLGYTF. CDR3 DNA: TGTGCCAGCAGCTTAGACAGGGGGCTTGGCTACACCTTC.

V is TRBV7-2 and J is TRBJ2-1; D remains ambiguous. This CDR3 contains 13 residues. Trimming removed 5 bases at V and 4 bases at J, with 9 bases between. Looked up from germline, CDR1 is SGHTA and CDR2 is FQGNSA. The CDR3 DNA is TGTGCCAGCAGCCCCTATGAGTACAATGAGCAGTTCTTC. Translation: CASSPYEYNEQFF.

Written as DNA, the CDR3 is TGCGCCAGCAGCCAGGGACTAGGGGCCGGGGAGCTGTTTTTT. Protein product: CASSQGLGAGELFF. The rearrangement uses TRBV5-1 and TRBJ2-2; 8 nucleotides line up with TRBD2. Germline CDR1 SGHRS, CDR2 YFSETQ. V was pared by 4 bases and J by 6 bases, with 5 bases of the junction left unmatched. This CDR3 comprises 14 residues.

This clone was observed many times. This chain uses TRBV10-1 with TRBJ2-1; 13 nucleotides line up with TRBD2. The CDR3 length is 16 residues. CDR1 WNHNN and CDR2 SYGVQD come from the germline V gene (reference sequence). V lost 1 base to trimming and J lost 7 bases; unmatched junction nucleotides: 4. The CDR3 sequence is CASSELTSGRTNEQFF. The CDR3 region has the DNA TGCGCCAGCAGTGAGTTGACTAGCGGGAGGACGAATGAGCAGTTCTTC.

This chain joins TRBV21-1 and TRBJ2-6; no check of the table's D call, TRBD2, against the DNA was made. TRBV21-1 is listed as a pseudogene. This CDR3 is 20 amino acids long. This CDR3 is CASSKVGGRLFCSGANVLTF. The CDR3 DNA reads TGTGCCAGCAGCAAAGTCGGGGGGCGGCTTTTCTGCTCTGGGGCCAACGTCCTGACTTTC.